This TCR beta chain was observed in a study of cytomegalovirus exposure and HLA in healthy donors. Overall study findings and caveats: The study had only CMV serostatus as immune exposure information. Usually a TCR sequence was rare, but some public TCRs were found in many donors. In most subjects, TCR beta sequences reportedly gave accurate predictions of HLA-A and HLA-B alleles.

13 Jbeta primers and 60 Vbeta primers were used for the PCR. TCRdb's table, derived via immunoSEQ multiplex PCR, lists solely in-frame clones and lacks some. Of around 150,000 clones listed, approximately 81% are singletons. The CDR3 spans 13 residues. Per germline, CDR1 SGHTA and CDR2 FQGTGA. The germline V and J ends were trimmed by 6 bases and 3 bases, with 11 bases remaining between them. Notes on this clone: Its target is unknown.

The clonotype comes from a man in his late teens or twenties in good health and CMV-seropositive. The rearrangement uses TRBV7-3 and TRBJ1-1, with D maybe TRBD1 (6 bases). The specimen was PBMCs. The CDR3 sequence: CASSHREYTEAFF. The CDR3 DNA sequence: TGTGCCAGCAGTCACAGGGAGTACACTGAAGCTTTCTTT.